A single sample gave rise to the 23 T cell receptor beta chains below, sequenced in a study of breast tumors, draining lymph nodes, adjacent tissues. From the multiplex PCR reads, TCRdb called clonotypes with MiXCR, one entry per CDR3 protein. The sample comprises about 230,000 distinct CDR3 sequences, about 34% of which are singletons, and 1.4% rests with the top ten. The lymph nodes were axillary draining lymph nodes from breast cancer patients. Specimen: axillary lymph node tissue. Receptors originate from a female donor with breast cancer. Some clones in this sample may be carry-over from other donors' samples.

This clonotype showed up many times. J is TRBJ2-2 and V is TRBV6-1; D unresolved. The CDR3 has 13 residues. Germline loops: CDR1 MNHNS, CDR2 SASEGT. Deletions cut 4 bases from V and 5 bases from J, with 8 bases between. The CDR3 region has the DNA TGTGCCAGCAGTGTGACACAAACCGGGGAGCTGTTTTTT. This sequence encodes CASSVTQTGELFF.

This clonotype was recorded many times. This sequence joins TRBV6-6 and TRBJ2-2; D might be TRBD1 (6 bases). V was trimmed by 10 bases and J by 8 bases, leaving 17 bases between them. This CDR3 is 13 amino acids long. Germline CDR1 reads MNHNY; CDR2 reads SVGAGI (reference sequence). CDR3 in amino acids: CATGPLRGGELFF. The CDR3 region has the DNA TGTGCCACCGGGCCCCTAAGGGGGGGGGAGCTGTTTTTT.

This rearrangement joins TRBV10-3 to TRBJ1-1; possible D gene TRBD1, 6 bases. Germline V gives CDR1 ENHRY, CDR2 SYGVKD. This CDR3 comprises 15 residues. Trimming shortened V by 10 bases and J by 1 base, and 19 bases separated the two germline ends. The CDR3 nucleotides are TGTGCCACCAGGACAGAACTCATGAGGAACACTGAAGCTTTCTTT. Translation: CATRTELMRNTEAFF.

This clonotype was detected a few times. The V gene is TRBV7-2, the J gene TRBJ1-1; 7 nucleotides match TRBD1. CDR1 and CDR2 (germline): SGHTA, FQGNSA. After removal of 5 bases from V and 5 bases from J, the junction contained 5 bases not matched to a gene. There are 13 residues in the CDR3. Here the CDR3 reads CASSITGVTEAFF. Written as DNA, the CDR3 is TGTGCCAGCAGCATTACAGGGGTTACTGAAGCTTTCTTT.

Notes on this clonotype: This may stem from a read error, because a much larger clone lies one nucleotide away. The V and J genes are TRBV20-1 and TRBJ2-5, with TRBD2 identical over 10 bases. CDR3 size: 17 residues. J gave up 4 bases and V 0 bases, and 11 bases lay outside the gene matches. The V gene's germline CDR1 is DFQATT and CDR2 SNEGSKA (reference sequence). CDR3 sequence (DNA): TGCAGTGCTAGAGACCTAGCGGGAGATCCAGTAGGAGAGACCCAGTACTTC. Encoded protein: CSARDLAGDPVGETQYF.

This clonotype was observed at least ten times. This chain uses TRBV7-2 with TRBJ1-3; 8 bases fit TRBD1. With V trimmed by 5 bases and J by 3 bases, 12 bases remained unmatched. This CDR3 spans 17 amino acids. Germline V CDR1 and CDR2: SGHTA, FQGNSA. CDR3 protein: CASSPWGRGLVGNTIYF. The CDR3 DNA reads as TGTGCCAGCAGCCCGTGGGGCAGGGGGCTTGTTGGAAACACCATATATTTT.

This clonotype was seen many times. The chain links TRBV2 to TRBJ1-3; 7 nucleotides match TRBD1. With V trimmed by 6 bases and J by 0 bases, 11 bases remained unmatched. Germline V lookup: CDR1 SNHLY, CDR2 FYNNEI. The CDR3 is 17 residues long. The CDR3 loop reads CASRSPGQSFSGNTIYF. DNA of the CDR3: TGTGCCAGCAGGTCTCCGGGACAGAGTTTCTCTGGAAACACCATATATTTT.

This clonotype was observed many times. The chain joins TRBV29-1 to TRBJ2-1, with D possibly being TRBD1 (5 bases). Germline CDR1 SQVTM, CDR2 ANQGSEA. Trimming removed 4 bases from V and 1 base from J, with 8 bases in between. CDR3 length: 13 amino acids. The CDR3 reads CSVGTQSYNEQFF. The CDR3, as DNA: TGCAGCGTTGGGACACAGTCCTACAATGAGCAGTTCTTC.

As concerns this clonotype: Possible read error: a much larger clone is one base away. The CDR3 DNA reads TGTGCCAGCAGCCAAGCGGCAGGGGGCTACTATGGCTCCACCTTC. Amino acids: CASSQAAGGYYGSTF. The chain combines TRBV14 with TRBJ1-2, with 8 bases fitting TRBD1. The CDR3 is 15 amino acids. From germline, CDR1 is SGHDN and CDR2 FVKESK.

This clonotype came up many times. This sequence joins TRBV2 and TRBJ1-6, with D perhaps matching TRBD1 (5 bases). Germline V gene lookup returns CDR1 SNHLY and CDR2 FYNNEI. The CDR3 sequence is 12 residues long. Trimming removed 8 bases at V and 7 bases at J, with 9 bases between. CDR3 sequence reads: CASERGNSPLHF. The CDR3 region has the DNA TGTGCCAGCGAGAGGGGCAATTCACCCCTCCACTTT.

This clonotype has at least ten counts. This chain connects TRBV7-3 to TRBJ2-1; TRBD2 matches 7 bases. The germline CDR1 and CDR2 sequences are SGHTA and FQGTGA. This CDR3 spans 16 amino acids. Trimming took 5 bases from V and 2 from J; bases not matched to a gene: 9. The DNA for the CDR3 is TGTGCCAGCAGCAAAGAACCAGGACTAGCCTACAATGAGCAGTTCTTC. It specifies CASSKEPGLAYNEQFF.

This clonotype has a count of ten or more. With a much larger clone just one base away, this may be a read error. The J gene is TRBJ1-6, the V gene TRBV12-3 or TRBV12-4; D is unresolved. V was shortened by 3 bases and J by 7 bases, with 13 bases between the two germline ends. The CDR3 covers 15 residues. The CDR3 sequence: CASSFQQTGNSPLHF. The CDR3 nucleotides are TGTGCCAGCAGTTTCCAGCAGACGGGGAATTCACCCCTCCACTTT.

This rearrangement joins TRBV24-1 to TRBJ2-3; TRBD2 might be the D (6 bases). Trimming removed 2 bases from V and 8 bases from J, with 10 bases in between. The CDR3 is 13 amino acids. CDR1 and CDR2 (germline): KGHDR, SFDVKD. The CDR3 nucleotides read TGTGCCACCAGTGATTGGACTAAGGGTACGCAGTATTTT. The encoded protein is CATSDWTKGTQYF.

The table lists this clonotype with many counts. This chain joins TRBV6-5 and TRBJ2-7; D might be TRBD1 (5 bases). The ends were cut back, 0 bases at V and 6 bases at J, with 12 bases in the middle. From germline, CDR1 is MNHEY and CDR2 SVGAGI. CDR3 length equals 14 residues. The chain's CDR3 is CASSYSGQVGEQYF. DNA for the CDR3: TGTGCCAGCAGTTACTCGGGGCAGGTCGGCGAGCAGTACTTC.

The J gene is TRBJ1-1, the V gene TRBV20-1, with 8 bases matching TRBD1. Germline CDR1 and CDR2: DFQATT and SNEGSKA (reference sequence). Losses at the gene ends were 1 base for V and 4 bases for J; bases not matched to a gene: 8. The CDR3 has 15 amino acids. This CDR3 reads CSARGGQGSGTEAFF. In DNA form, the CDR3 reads TGCAGTGCTAGAGGTGGACAGGGTAGTGGCACTGAAGCTTTCTTT.

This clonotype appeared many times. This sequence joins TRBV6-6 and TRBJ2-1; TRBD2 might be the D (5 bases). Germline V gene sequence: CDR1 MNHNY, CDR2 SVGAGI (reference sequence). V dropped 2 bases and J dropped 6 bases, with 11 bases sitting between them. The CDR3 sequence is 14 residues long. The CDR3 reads CASSYGIGSNEQFF. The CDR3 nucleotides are TGTGCCAGCAGTTACGGTATAGGGAGCAATGAGCAGTTCTTC.

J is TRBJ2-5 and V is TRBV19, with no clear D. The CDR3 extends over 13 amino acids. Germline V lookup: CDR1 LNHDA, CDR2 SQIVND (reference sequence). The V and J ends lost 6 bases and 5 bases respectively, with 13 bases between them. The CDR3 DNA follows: TGTGCCAGTAGCGGTACGGGCGAGGAGACCCAGTACTTC. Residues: CASSGTGEETQYF.

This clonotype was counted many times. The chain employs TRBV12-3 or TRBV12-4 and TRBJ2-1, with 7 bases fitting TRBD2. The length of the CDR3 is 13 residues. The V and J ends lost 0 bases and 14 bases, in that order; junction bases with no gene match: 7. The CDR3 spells CASSLAGGSREFF. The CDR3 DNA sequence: TGTGCCAGCAGTTTAGCGGGAGGGTCGCGGGAGTTCTTC.

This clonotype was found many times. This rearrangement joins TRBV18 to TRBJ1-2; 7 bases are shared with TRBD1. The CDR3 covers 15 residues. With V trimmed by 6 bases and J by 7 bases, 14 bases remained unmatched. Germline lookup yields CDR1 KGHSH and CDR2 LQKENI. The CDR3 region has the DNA TGTGCCAGCTCCCAGGGACAGAACGGTGCTCTTGGCTACACCTTC. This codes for CASSQGQNGALGYTF.

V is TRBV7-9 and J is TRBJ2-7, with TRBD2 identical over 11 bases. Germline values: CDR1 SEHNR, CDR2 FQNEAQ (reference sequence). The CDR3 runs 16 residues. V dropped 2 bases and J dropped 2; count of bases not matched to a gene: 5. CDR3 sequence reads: CASSLQLAGAPYEQYF. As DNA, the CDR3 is TGTGCCAGCAGCTTACAACTAGCGGGAGCCCCCTACGAGCAGTACTTC.

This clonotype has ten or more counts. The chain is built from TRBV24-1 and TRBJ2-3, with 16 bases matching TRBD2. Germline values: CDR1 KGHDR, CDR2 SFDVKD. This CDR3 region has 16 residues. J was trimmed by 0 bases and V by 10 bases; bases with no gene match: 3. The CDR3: CATGTSGRASTDTQYF. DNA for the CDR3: TGTGCCACGGGGACTAGCGGGAGGGCCAGCACAGATACGCAGTATTTT.

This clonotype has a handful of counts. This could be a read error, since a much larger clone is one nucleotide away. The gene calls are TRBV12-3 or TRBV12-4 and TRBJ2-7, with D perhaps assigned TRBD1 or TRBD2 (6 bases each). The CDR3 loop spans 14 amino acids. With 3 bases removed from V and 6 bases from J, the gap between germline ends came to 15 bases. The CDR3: CASSFGGGTFEQYF. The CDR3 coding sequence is TGTGCCAGCAGTTTCGGAGGGGGTACCTTCGAGCAGTACTTC.

As DNA, the CDR3 is TGCAGCGTTGCGGCCAATCGCTACGAGCAGTACTTC. Translated: CSVAANRYEQYF. The chain combines TRBV29-1 with TRBJ2-7; D is uncertain. Germline V CDR1 and CDR2: SQVTM, ANQGSEA. The CDR3 is 12 residues long. V gave up 4 bases and J gave up 3 bases, with 10 bases separating them.